One and the same sample provided the 9 T cell receptor beta chains below, sequenced in a study of T-cell reconstitution after alpha-beta-depleted transplantation in children. TCRbeta library preparation incorporated unique molecular identifiers. MiXCR, run by TCRdb on the PCR reads, gives a single entry per CDR3 protein. The sample comprises around 960,000 distinct CDR3 sequences, 25% to 30% of which are singletons, and around 30% rests with the top ten. The sequencing used PBMCs, mostly from graft donor cells, collected 360 days after TCRalphabeta/CD19-depleted stem cell transplant. The receptors here all came from a boy in the first two years of life who had a stem cell transplant for SCID, so the T cells may come from the graft donor.

This clonotype has only a few counts. The junction departs from the called germline gene at one end, perhaps through a read error. The chain links TRBV5-1 to TRBJ2-2; TRBD1 matches at 7 bases. The CDR3 is 16 residues long. CDR1 and CDR2 from the germline V gene are SGHRS and YFSETQ. CDR3 nucleotides: TGTGCCAGCAGCTCGTCCGGGACAGCAAACACCGGGGAGCTGTTTTTT. This gives the protein CASSSSGTANTGELFF.

This chain connects TRBV4-1 to TRBJ2-7, with D perhaps being TRBD1 or TRBD2 (5 bases each). Trimming pared 4 bases from V and 2 bases from J, leaving 15 bases between. CDR1 and CDR2 (germline): MGHRA, YSYEKL. This CDR3 has 15 residues. CDR3 nucleotides: TGCGCCAGCAGCCTGGCTATGAGGGGCCCCTACGAGCAGTACTTC. This sequence encodes CASSLAMRGPYEQYF.

V usage is TRBV3-1 and J usage is TRBJ2-7, with TRBD1 as a possible D gene (6 bases). The ends were cut back, 3 bases at V and 0 bases at J, with 12 bases in the middle. Germline CDR1 and CDR2: LGHDT and YNNKEL (reference sequence). The CDR3 is made up of 15 amino acids. The CDR3 DNA reads as TGTGCCAGCAGCCACCTAGGACAGAGCTCCTACGAGCAGTACTTC. Its protein is CASSHLGQSSYEQYF.

The rearrangement joins TRBV5-4 to TRBJ2-3, with no clear D. V lost 2 bases to trimming and J lost 2 bases, with 15 bases between them. The CDR3 length is 16 residues. Per germline, CDR1 SGHNT and CDR2 YYREEE (reference sequence). The CDR3 DNA sequence: TGTGCCAGCAGCTTCCTAAGTGGGATATCCACAGATACGCAGTATTTT. It codes for CASSFLSGISTDTQYF.

This clonotype appeared a few times. The chain employs TRBV5-1 and TRBJ2-5; D remains unclear. There are 14 residues in the CDR3. Trimming removed 0 bases at V and 3 bases at J, with 9 bases between. The germline CDR1 and CDR2 sequences are SGHRS and YFSETQ. In nucleotides, the CDR3 is TGCGCCAGCAGCTTGGTGGGAACCAAAGAGACCCAGTACTTC. Translated: CASSLVGTKETQYF.

This clonotype has only a few counts. The J gene is TRBJ2-1, the V gene TRBV5-6; no reliable D call. V was trimmed by 2 bases and J by 13 bases, leaving 13 bases between them. The CDR3 has 12 residues. CDR1 and CDR2 from the germline V gene are SGHDT and YYEEEE. The CDR3 nucleotides read TGTGCCAGCAGCTTTGCAGCTCGCCTACAGTTCTTC. This codes for CASSFAARLQFF.

V gene TRBV7-6 combines with J gene TRBJ2-1, with 9 nucleotides matching TRBD2. The CDR3 loop spans 15 amino acids. Looked up from germline, CDR1 is SGHVS and CDR2 is FNYEAQ. Losses at the gene ends were 5 bases for V and 4 bases for J; bases not matched to a gene: 6. In DNA, the CDR3 is TGTGCCAGCAGCCCAAGCGGGGGGATATACAATGAGCAGTTCTTC. Encoded protein: CASSPSGGIYNEQFF.

This clonotype showed up just a few times. This chain uses TRBV29-1 with TRBJ1-1; no reliable D call. From germline, CDR1 is SQVTM and CDR2 ANQGSEA. V lost 8 bases to trimming and J lost 2 bases, with 18 bases between them. The CDR3 extends over 14 amino acids. The CDR3 spells CSTDGRVVNTEAFF. CDR3 coding DNA: TGCAGCACCGACGGGAGGGTTGTTAACACTGAAGCTTTCTTT.

This clonotype was detected only a few times. The chain uses TRBV7-2 and TRBJ1-1; D uncertain. Germline loops: CDR1 SGHTA, CDR2 FQGNSA. This CDR3 is 13 amino acids long. Trimming stripped 4 bases from V and 7 bases from J, with 13 bases between. DNA of the CDR3: TGTGCCAGCAGCTGGACCGAACCGTATGAAGCTTTCTTT. This encodes CASSWTEPYEAFF.